This section outlines one T cell receptor beta chain sequence together with its context. Its antigen remains unknown. Germline values: CDR1 SGHVS, CDR2 FNYEAQ. Trimming left V 5 bases short and J 6 bases short, with 19 bases between. This CDR3 has 16 amino acids. These data are taken from a study of shared clonotypes between healthy human individuals. Study overall: Donor composition was a couple of women and a few men, aged 18 to 49.

Per the study methods: As immunoSEQ supplied junction-only sequences (without quality scores), filtering differed. The assay was immunoSEQ multiplex PCR, and TCRdb's table has in-frame clones only and misses some. That table supplies the V and J calls and clone size; D and trimming were determined from the DNA. The sample yields approximately 320,000 clones, less than 85% seen once. In the CD4+ fraction, cells were divided into CD45RA+ naive and CD45RA-negative memory subsets. Study outcomes and limitations: Around 5% of naive CD4 clonotypes were shared across four donors.

This sequence originates from a man aged 25 to 40 in good health. Sequenced: memory CD4+ T cells sorted from blood. The subset: CD45RA-negative fraction. The V gene is TRBV7-6, the J gene TRBJ2-2; D possibly corresponds to TRBD2 (5 bases). The CDR3: CASSPRAGPDAGELFF. CDR3 in DNA: TGTGCCAGCAGCCCTCGTGCGGGCCCCGACGCCGGGGAGCTGTTTTTT.